Reported below is one TCR beta chain. The entry originates in a study of control samples from healthy donors and cancer patients. J was trimmed by 4 bases and V by 5 bases; bases with no gene match: 6. This CDR3 is 16 amino acids long. Germline CDR1 reads MNHNS; CDR2 reads SASEGT. Clones were read by immunoSEQ multiplex PCR, and TCRdb kept only the in-frame ones, dropping some. Of roughly 130,000 clones in the sample, under 95% were seen once. The sequenced sample was blood. The rearrangement uses TRBV6-1 and TRBJ2-3; TRBD2 agrees at 13 bases. This receptor was taken from a man younger than 30 in good health. The CDR3 DNA is TGTGCCAGCAGTAAAGGACTAGCGGGGGTCTCAGATACGCAGTATTTT. Amino acid sequence: CASSKGLAGVSDTQYF.